The next 20 T cell receptor beta chains were all read from a single sample in a study of blood T cell repertoires in COVID-19. Produced via immunoSEQ multiplex PCR; TCRdb's table is partial and in-frame only. This table has fewer than 60,000 clones, 80% to 90% appearing once. Input material: peripheral blood. The source is a human donor with active COVID-19. The donor label of this sample is uncertain.

V gene TRBV18 combines with J gene TRBJ2-7; weak D call: TRBD2 (6 bases). Trimming took 6 bases from V and 6 from J, leaving 21 bases between them. This CDR3 comprises 15 residues. Germline V gene lookup returns CDR1 KGHSH and CDR2 LQKENI. The CDR3 loop is CASSHGRDSPREQYF. The CDR3 DNA reads TGTGCCAGCTCCCACGGTCGGGACTCCCCTCGCGAGCAGTACTTC.

Only one count was recorded for this clone. CDR3 sequence (DNA): TGTGCCTCTGGGGGGGAAGAGCAGTACTTC. It specifies CASGGEEQYF. The chain couples TRBV7-3 to TRBJ2-7; 7 nucleotides match TRBD2. The CDR3 covers 10 residues. Germline CDR1 SGHTA, CDR2 FQGTGA. J gave up 7 bases and V 11 bases, and 5 bases lay outside the gene matches.

J is TRBJ1-2 and V is TRBV19; D is possibly TRBD1 (5 bases). The CDR3 length is 14 residues. The V gene lost 6 bases and the J gene lost 8 bases, with 19 bases spanning the gap. CDR1 LNHDA and CDR2 SQIVND come from the germline V gene (reference sequence). Written as DNA, the CDR3 is TGTGCCAGTAGCCGTCACGAGACAGTGAGGGGCTACACCTTC. This translates into CASSRHETVRGYTF. The variable domain in full, with the rest retrieved from reference TRBV19 and TRBJ1-2, is DGGITQSPKYLFRKEGQNVTLSCEQNLNHDAMYWYRQDPGQGLRLIYYSQIVNDFQKGDIAEGYSVSREKKESFPLTVTSAQKNPTAFYLCASSRHETVRGYTFGSGTRLTVV.

This clone was found a few times. The rearrangement joins TRBV4-1 to TRBJ1-3; D uncertain. The germline gives CDR1 MGHRA, CDR2 YSYEKL. V lost 1 base and J lost 0, with 7 bases in between. This CDR3 is built from 15 residues. The CDR3 loop is CASSQVPGSGNTIYF. The CDR3 coding sequence is TGCGCCAGCAGCCAAGTCCCAGGCTCTGGAAACACCATATATTTT.

The J gene is TRBJ2-3, the V gene TRBV5-1; the match to TRBD2 covers 10 bases. V shed 4 bases and J 6 bases; nucleotides not matched to a gene: 5. CDR1 SGHRS and CDR2 YFSETQ come from the germline V gene. The length of the CDR3 is 14 residues. The CDR3 here is CASSPLAGPDTQYF. The DNA for the CDR3 is TGCGCCAGCAGCCCACTAGCGGGGCCTGATACGCAGTATTTT. The full variable domain, in which reference TRBV5-1 and TRBJ2-3 provide the parts outside the CDR3, is KAGVTQTPRYLIKTRGQQVTLSCSPISGHRSVSWYQQTPGQGLQFLFEYFSETQRNKGNFPGRFSGRQFSNSRSEMNVSTLELGDSALYLCASSPLAGPDTQYFGPGTRLTVL.

The table lists this clone with a count of one. The J gene is TRBJ2-7, the V gene TRBV2; 8 nucleotides align to TRBD1. The length of the CDR3 is 13 residues. Germline V gives CDR1 SNHLY, CDR2 FYNNEI. V lost 6 bases, J lost 4 bases, and 5 bases stayed unmatched. The chain's CDR3 is CASRGQDRYEQYF. CDR3 in DNA: TGTGCCAGCAGGGGACAGGACCGATACGAGCAGTACTTC.

This rearrangement joins TRBV6-4 to TRBJ2-1; D is possibly TRBD2 (5 bases). Trimming stripped 5 bases from V and 4 bases from J, with 12 bases between. Per germline, CDR1 MRHNA and CDR2 SNTAGT. The CDR3 consists of 14 residues. The CDR3 DNA sequence: TGTGCCAGCAGTCTTTCTAGCACATACAATGAGCAGTTCTTC. Its protein is CASSLSSTYNEQFF.

CDR3 in amino acids: CASTTGGYQETQYF. CDR3 DNA sequence: TGTGCCAGCACCACGGGGGGGTACCAAGAGACCCAGTACTTC. The V gene is TRBV11-2, the J gene TRBJ2-5; 8 nucleotides agree with TRBD2. The CDR3 contains 14 residues. Unmatched junction bases numbered 4, after V lost 7 bases and J lost 0 bases. Germline V gene sequence: CDR1 SGHAT, CDR2 FQNNGV.

The chain recombines TRBV27 with TRBJ2-7, with 12 nucleotides matching TRBD2. This CDR3 has 17 residues. J was trimmed by 3 bases and V by 5 bases; bases with no gene match: 11. Germline V lookup: CDR1 MNHEY, CDR2 SMNVEV (reference sequence). The CDR3 protein is CASSLRTSGISHYEQYF. CDR3 nucleotide sequence: TGTGCCAGCAGTCTACGGACTAGCGGGATATCTCACTACGAGCAGTACTTC.

The chain links TRBV5-1 to TRBJ2-3; TRBD1 matches at 8 bases. The CDR3 totals 15 residues. Germline V gene sequence: CDR1 SGHRS, CDR2 YFSETQ. V shed 1 base, J shed 6 bases, and the junction held 7 bases outside the gene matches. The CDR3 DNA reads TGCGCCAGCAGCTTGAATCGGCAGGGGGCGGATACGCAGTATTTT. As protein: CASSLNRQGADTQYF.

This rearrangement joins TRBV11-2 to TRBJ1-1; 10 nucleotides align to TRBD1. The CDR3 length is 17 residues. V shed 4 bases and J 5 bases; nucleotides not matched to a gene: 13. The germline gives CDR1 SGHAT, CDR2 FQNNGV. CDR3 region: CASSWAADRGLVTEAFF. CDR3 nucleotide sequence: TGTGCCAGCAGCTGGGCGGCTGACAGGGGGCTGGTGACTGAAGCTTTCTTT.

V is TRBV5-1 and J is TRBJ2-7; 11 bases fit TRBD2. Germline V gives CDR1 SGHRS, CDR2 YFSETQ. This CDR3 region has 15 residues. Losses at the gene ends were 4 bases for V and 2 bases for J; bases not matched to a gene: 5. CDR3: CASSKTSGVAYEQYF. The CDR3 bases are TGCGCCAGCAGCAAGACTAGCGGGGTTGCCTACGAGCAGTACTTC.

The chain carries TRBV7-2 and TRBJ2-2; D possibly corresponds to TRBD2 (6 bases). Trimming removed 1 base from V and 6 bases from J, with 15 bases in between. This CDR3 is 16 amino acids long. The germline V gene has CDR1 SGHTA and CDR2 FQGNSA. CDR3 loop: CASSLVVAESAGELFF. CDR3 DNA sequence: TGTGCCAGCAGCTTAGTGGTAGCGGAGTCAGCCGGGGAGCTGTTTTTT.

The chain carries TRBV5-5 and TRBJ1-4; D may be TRBD1 (6 bases). The CDR3 has 16 amino acids. V lost 1 base and J lost 0, with 10 bases in between. CDR1 is SGHKS and CDR2 is YYEKEE in the germline V gene (reference sequence). The CDR3 loop reads CASSLLGTPTNEKLFF. DNA of the CDR3: TGTGCCAGCAGCTTGTTAGGGACACCAACTAATGAAAAACTGTTTTTT.

CDR3 bases: TGTGCCAGCAGCTATAACCCCCCTGAGAGTAGCGGGACACCAGATACGCAGTATTTT. It specifies CASSYNPPESSGTPDTQYF. The rearrangement links TRBV7-6 to TRBJ2-3; 8 nucleotides line up with TRBD2. This CDR3 region has 19 residues. CDR1 is SGHVS and CDR2 is FNYEAQ in the germline V gene. V dropped 4 bases and J dropped 4; count of bases not matched to a gene: 19.

The V call is TRBV5-1, the J call TRBJ2-1; tentatively, D is TRBD1 (6 bases). In germline, CDR1 is SGHRS, CDR2 YFSETQ. The V and J ends lost 4 bases and 0 bases respectively, with 14 bases between them. This CDR3 contains 16 residues. The CDR3 sequence is CASSPGTTRSYNEQFF. The CDR3 nucleotides read TGCGCCAGCAGCCCGGGGACAACACGCTCCTACAATGAGCAGTTCTTC.

The chain employs TRBV7-6 and TRBJ2-5; 10 bases agree with TRBD1. The CDR3 totals 15 residues. The V gene end was trimmed by 3 bases and the J gene end by 1 base; junction bases not matched to a gene: 2. Germline loops: CDR1 SGHVS, CDR2 FNYEAQ. CDR3 sequence reads: CASSFGTGVQETQYF. The CDR3 bases are TGTGCCAGCAGCTTCGGGACAGGGGTCCAAGAGACCCAGTACTTC.

The chain joins TRBV6-5 to TRBJ1-2; 11 bases are shared with TRBD1. Trimming cost V 6 bases and J 3 bases; bases outside gene matches: 3. Germline CDR1 MNHEY, CDR2 SVGAGI. The CDR3 loop spans 14 amino acids. CDR3 in DNA: TGTGCCAGCAGGGGGACAGGGGGAGACTATGGCTACACCTTC. Its protein product is CASRGTGGDYGYTF.

The chain uses TRBV27 and TRBJ2-7, with D maybe TRBD1 (6 bases). Trimming stripped 4 bases from V and 5 bases from J, with 18 bases between. The germline V gene encodes CDR1 MNHEY and CDR2 SMNVEV (reference sequence). The CDR3 totals 15 residues. CDR3 DNA: TGTGCCAGCAGTTCTGACAGGCTTCTTAAGGACGAGCAGTACTTC. It yields the protein CASSSDRLLKDEQYF.

The chain has TRBV7-9 and TRBJ1-2; D gene unclear. Deletions cut 6 bases from V and 6 bases from J, with 11 bases between. CDR3 length: 12 residues. From germline, CDR1 is SEHNR and CDR2 FQNEAQ (reference sequence). The CDR3 loop is CASRREQDGYTF. The DNA of the CDR3 is TGTGCCAGCAGGAGAGAGCAGGATGGCTACACCTTC. The full variable domain, with the rest looked up from reference TRBV7-9 and TRBJ1-2, is DTGVSQNPRHKITKRGQNVTFRCDPISEHNRLYWYRQTLGQGPEFLTYFQNEAQLEKSRLLSDRFSAERPKGSFSTLEIQRTEQGDSAMYLCASRREQDGYTFGSGTRLTVV.